This record concerns one T cell receptor (beta chain) sequence. The data were obtained in a study of blood T cell repertoires in COVID-19. Trimming left V 0 bases short and J 2 bases short, with 10 bases between. The CDR3 loop spans 15 amino acids. Germline lookup yields CDR1 MGHRA and CDR2 YSYEKL. Generated by immunoSEQ multiplex PCR, the TCRdb table keeps only in-frame clones and is missing some. The table includes about 21,000 clones, roughly 80% detected once. This chain joins TRBV4-1 and TRBJ1-2; D is perhaps TRBD1 (5 bases). What was sequenced was peripheral blood. This TCR was recovered from a man aged 40-55 years with acute or convalescent COVID-19. In DNA, the CDR3 is TGCGCCAGCAGCCAAGATTGGGCAGGGAACTATGGCTACACCTTC. Its protein is CASSQDWAGNYGYTF.